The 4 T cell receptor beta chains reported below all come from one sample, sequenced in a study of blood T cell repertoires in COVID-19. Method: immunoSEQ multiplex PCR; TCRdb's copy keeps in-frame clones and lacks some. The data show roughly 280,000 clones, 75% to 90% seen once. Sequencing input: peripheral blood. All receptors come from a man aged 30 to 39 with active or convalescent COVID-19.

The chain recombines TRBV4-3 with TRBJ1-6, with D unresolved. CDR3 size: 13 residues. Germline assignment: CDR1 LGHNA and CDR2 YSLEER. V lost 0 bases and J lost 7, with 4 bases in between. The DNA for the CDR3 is TGCGCCAGCAGCCAAGACCAAAATTCACCCCTCCACTTT. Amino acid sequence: CASSQDQNSPLHF.

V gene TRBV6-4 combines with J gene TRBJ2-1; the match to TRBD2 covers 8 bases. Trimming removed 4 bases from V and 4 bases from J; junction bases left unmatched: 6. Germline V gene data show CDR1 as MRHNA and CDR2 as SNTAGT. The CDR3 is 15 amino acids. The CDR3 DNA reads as TGTGCCAGCAGTGTGTTAGCGGGGCAGTACAATGAGCAGTTCTTC. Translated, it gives CASSVLAGQYNEQFF.

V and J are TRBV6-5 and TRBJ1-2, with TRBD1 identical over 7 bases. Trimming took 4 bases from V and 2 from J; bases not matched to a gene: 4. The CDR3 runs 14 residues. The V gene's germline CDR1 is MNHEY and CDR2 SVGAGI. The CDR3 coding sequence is TGTGCCAGCAGTTTCGAGGACAGGAACTATGGCTACACCTTC. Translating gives CASSFEDRNYGYTF.

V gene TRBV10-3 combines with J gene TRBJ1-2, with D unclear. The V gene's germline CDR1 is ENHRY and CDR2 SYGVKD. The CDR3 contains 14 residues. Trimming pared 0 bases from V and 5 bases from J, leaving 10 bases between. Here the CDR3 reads CAISESEGVYGYTF. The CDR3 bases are TGTGCCATCAGTGAGTCGGAGGGCGTTTATGGCTACACCTTC.